The clone carrying this T cell receptor beta chain showed up just a few times. The antigen remains unidentified. The data derive from a study of CD8 T cells in ankylosing spondylitis. Overall study results and limits: What seemed typical of ankylosing spondylitis blood was a TCR beta motif built from fewer than ten highly homologous variants. According to the report, clones linked to the disease were significantly enriched in matched synovial fluid samples taken from ankylosing spondylitis patients. Disease-linked clones proved CD8+ and comparatively uncommon in peripheral blood. Earlier work had already found some motif variants in reactive arthritis synovial fluid and blood.

CDR3 length: 14 amino acids. V shed 1 base and J shed 0 bases, with 6 bases lying between them. The germline gives CDR1 SGHAT, CDR2 FQNNGV. TCRdb independently ran MiXCR on the 5' RACE reads; one entry per CDR3 protein. The data contain roughly 490,000 distinct CDR3 sequences, roughly 5.3% of them singletons. The receptor was isolated from a male donor with ankylosing spondylitis. The V and J genes are TRBV11-2 and TRBJ1-1; the D is unclear. The sample consisted of blood, either unsorted or a sorted T cell fraction (not recorded which). Here the CDR3 reads CASSLAVLNTEAFF. Written as DNA, the CDR3 is TGTGCCAGCAGCTTAGCGGTCCTGAACACTGAAGCTTTCTTT.